This T cell receptor beta chain was recovered during a study of human T cells and chemical hapten exposure. Someone pulled total RNA out of unfractionated whole blood. Study outcomes and limitations: TCRs whose frequency exceeded 1 in 1000 remained the same following DPC sensitization.

This clonotype occurred a few times. What it binds is unknown. The CDR3 consists of 14 residues. The V gene's germline CDR1 is LNHDA and CDR2 SQIVND (reference sequence). V was cut by 4 bases and J by 5 bases, with 15 bases left in between. Unique molecular identifiers were attached to individual cDNA molecules during library preparation. In TCRdb, the 5' RACE reads were re-called with MiXCR into one record per CDR3 protein. Of over 95,000 distinct CDR3 sequences in the sample, approximately 19% were seen once. The clonotype originates from a human donor in good health. This chain joins TRBV19 and TRBJ2-7; D may be TRBD1 (6 bases). The CDR3 loop reads CASSTLTGSDEQYF. CDR3 sequence (DNA): TGTGCCAGTAGTACCTTAACAGGGTCCGACGAGCAGTACTTC.